This TCR beta chain was sequenced in a study of sequential checkpoint blockade in melanoma. The overall study: First-line arms were nivolumab then ipilimumab, or the reverse, randomized 1:1. Maintenance nivolumab came after either treatment sequence.

Sequencing was performed with immunoSEQ multiplex PCR; in TCRdb, only in-frame clones are kept and a portion is missing. The data show around 40,000 clones, with more than 80% seen just once and around 12% held by the top ten. Indicated treatment: randomized to nivolumab then ipilimumab (arm A) or the reverse (arm B). DNA-damaging chemotherapy had not been given to any patient beforehand. Sorted cells were live CD3+CD8+, lacking CD19 and CD56, from PBMCs. The sequencing here drew on CD8+ T cells sorted from blood (inferred from file names), taken from a patient given nivolumab and ipilimumab in sequence. This clonotype originated in a human donor with melanoma.

The chain's CDR3 is CASRQGLGEQYF. The CDR3 DNA reads as TGTGCCAGTAGACAGGGTTTGGGAGAGCAGTACTTC. This chain links TRBV19 with TRBJ2-7; D might be TRBD1 (6 bases). The CDR3 is 12 residues long. Germline values: CDR1 LNHDA, CDR2 SQIVND (reference sequence). The V end was cut by 6 bases, the J end by 7 bases, with 13 bases between. Combining the CDR3 with reference TRBV19 and TRBJ2-7 gives the whole variable domain DGGITQSPKYLFRKEGQNVTLSCEQNLNHDAMYWYRQDPGQGLRLIYYSQIVNDFQKGDIAEGYSVSREKKESFPLTVTSAQKNPTAFYLCASRQGLGEQYFGPGTRLTVT.